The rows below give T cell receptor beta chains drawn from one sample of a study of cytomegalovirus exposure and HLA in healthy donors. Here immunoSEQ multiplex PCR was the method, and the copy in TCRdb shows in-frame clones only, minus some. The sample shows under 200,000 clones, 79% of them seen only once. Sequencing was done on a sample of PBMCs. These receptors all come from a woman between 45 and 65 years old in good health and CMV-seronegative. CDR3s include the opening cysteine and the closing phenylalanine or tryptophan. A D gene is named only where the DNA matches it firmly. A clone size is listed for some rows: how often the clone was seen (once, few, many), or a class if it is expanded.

DNA: TGTGCCAGCAGCGCCGACAGGGGAGAGCCCCAGCATTTT
CDR3: CASSADRGEPQHF
D: TRBD1
J: TRBJ1-5
size: NA
V: TRBV7-2

DNA: TGTGCCAGCAGCTTGGGAGGGGGGGCATTCGATACGCAGTATTTT
CDR3: CASSLGGGAFDTQYF
D: NA
J: TRBJ2-3
size: NA
V: TRBV5-6

DNA: TGTGCCAGCAGCCGGAGGCTAGCGGGGGCGGCGGGAGAGACCCAGTACTTC
CDR3: CASSRRLAGAAGETQYF
D: TRBD2
J: TRBJ2-5
size: NA
V: TRBV7-9

DNA: TGCGCCAGCAGATCGGCAGGCTTGAACACTGAAGCTTTCTTT
CDR3: CASRSAGLNTEAFF
D: NA
J: TRBJ1-1
size: NA
V: TRBV4-1

DNA: TGCGCCAGCAGCCAAGATTGGCCTTCGATCCGGGGAGAGCAGTACTTC
CDR3: CASSQDWPSIRGEQYF
D: NA
J: TRBJ2-7
size: few
V: TRBV4-1

DNA: TGTGCCAGCAGCAAAAAAATCAGGGAACCCTATGGCTACACCTTC
CDR3: CASSKKIREPYGYTF
D: NA
J: TRBJ1-2
size: once
V: TRBV21-1

DNA: TGTGCCAGTCTACAGGTGCCCAGCACCGGGGAGCTGTTTTTT
CDR3: CASLQVPSTGELFF
D: NA
J: TRBJ2-2
size: few
V: TRBV6-6

DNA: TGTGCCAGCAGCTTAAGTGAGAACTATGGCTACACCTTC
CDR3: CASSLSENYGYTF
D: NA
J: TRBJ1-2
size: NA
V: TRBV7-3

DNA: TGCGCCAGCAGCGTAACGGGACAAATCCTCTACAATGAGCAGTTCTTC
CDR3: CASSVTGQILYNEQFF
D: NA
J: TRBJ2-1
size: NA
V: TRBV9

DNA: TGCGCCAGCAGCTTGGCAGGGACTTCGGGAAATGAGCAGTTCTTC
CDR3: CASSLAGTSGNEQFF
D: NA
J: TRBJ2-1
size: NA
V: TRBV5-1

DNA: TGTGCCATTAGGACAGGCCGACGTGACACTGAAGCTTTCTTT
CDR3: CAIRTGRRDTEAFF
D: TRBD1
J: TRBJ1-1
size: once
V: TRBV10-3

DNA: TGTGCCAGCAGCAAATCCATCGTCCGGGACAGACTTTCGCCCCTCCACTTT
CDR3: CASSKSIVRDRLSPLHF
D: NA
J: TRBJ1-6
size: NA
V: TRBV21-1

DNA: TGTGCCAGCAGCTTGGAGGCAGGGGGCCTCTACGAGCAGTACTTC
CDR3: CASSLEAGGLYEQYF
D: TRBD1
J: TRBJ2-7
size: NA
V: TRBV5-4

DNA: TGTGCCAGTAGTTTGGCGGGAGGGAGCCCCACAGATACGCAGTATTTT
CDR3: CASSLAGGSPTDTQYF
D: TRBD2
J: TRBJ2-3
size: NA
V: TRBV19

DNA: TGTGCCAGCAGTTACACCGGGAGGACTGAAGCTTTCTTT
CDR3: CASSYTGRTEAFF
D: NA
J: TRBJ1-1
size: NA
V: TRBV6-5

DNA: TGTGCCTGGAGTGAGTCCAGGACGGCGGGGTTAAAAGAGACCCAGTACTTC
CDR3: CAWSESRTAGLKETQYF
D: NA
J: TRBJ2-5
size: NA
V: TRBV30

DNA: TGTGCCAGTAGCAGGACAGGGGGCTATGGCTACACCTTC
CDR3: CASSRTGGYGYTF
D: TRBD1
J: TRBJ1-2
size: NA
V: TRBV19

DNA: TGTGCCAGCAGCTATCGGGACACTCCCCAGCATTTT
CDR3: CASSYRDTPQHF
D: NA
J: TRBJ1-5
size: NA
V: TRBV5-7

DNA: TGCAGCGTGCCGACAGGGGGTGGCTACACCTTC
CDR3: CSVPTGGGYTF
D: TRBD1
J: TRBJ1-2
size: NA
V: TRBV29-1

DNA: TGTGCCAGCTCATCACCGGGACAGGGCTCTGGAAACACCATATATTTT
CDR3: CASSSPGQGSGNTIYF
D: TRBD1
J: TRBJ1-3
size: NA
V: TRBV18

DNA: TGTGCCAGCAGCTTTCGGACAGGGACGGAGGAGCAGTACTTC
CDR3: CASSFRTGTEEQYF
D: TRBD1
J: TRBJ2-7
size: NA
V: TRBV7-9

DNA: TGTGCCAGCGGCCGGGGGGGTGGAAACACCATATATTTT
CDR3: CASGRGGGNTIYF
D: NA
J: TRBJ1-3
size: NA
V: TRBV2

DNA: TGTGCCAGCCAGAGGTTGGGTGGGAGGGGAGAGACCCAGTACTTC
CDR3: CASQRLGGRGETQYF
D: TRBD2
J: TRBJ2-5
size: NA
V: TRBV6-5

DNA: TGTGCCAGCAGTTTACCAGGGGTGTATGGCTACACCTTC
CDR3: CASSLPGVYGYTF
D: NA
J: TRBJ1-2
size: NA
V: TRBV28

DNA: TGTGCCAGCAGTGACCCCCGAGGCGCCGAAAGTGGCTACACCTTC
CDR3: CASSDPRGAESGYTF
D: NA
J: TRBJ1-2
size: NA
V: TRBV28

DNA: TGTGCCAGCAGCGTAGCGGCAGAGGGGGTCCAAGAGACCCAGTACTTC
CDR3: CASSVAAEGVQETQYF
D: NA
J: TRBJ2-5
size: NA
V: TRBV9

DNA: TGCGCCAGCAGCCAAGAGGGCCGCACCCCGAGCACAGATACGCAGTATTTT
CDR3: CASSQEGRTPSTDTQYF
D: NA
J: TRBJ2-3
size: NA
V: TRBV4-1

DNA: TGTGCCAGCACCGGACAGGGCCATAGGCCCCAGCATTTT
CDR3: CASTGQGHRPQHF
D: TRBD1
J: TRBJ1-5
size: NA
V: TRBV6-1

DNA: TGTGCCAGCAGCCGGTTAGGGGTCAACTATGGCTACACCTTC
CDR3: CASSRLGVNYGYTF
D: NA
J: TRBJ1-2
size: NA
V: TRBV13

DNA: TGTGCCAGCAGTTCGGACAGTAACTATGGCTACACCTTC
CDR3: CASSSDSNYGYTF
D: NA
J: TRBJ1-2
size: NA
V: TRBV6-1

DNA: TGTGCCAGCAACCACAGGGGCGGCTATGGCTACACCTTC
CDR3: CASNHRGGYGYTF
D: TRBD1
J: TRBJ1-2
size: few
V: TRBV28

DNA: TGTGCCAGCAGTGTGGACAGGGGGCTTGATCAGCCCCAGCATTTT
CDR3: CASSVDRGLDQPQHF
D: TRBD1
J: TRBJ1-5
size: NA
V: TRBV28

DNA: TGTGCCAGCAGCTTATTTTCGGGAAGTAACACTGAAGCTTTCTTT
CDR3: CASSLFSGSNTEAFF
D: NA
J: TRBJ1-1
size: NA
V: TRBV7-6

DNA: TGTGCCAGTAACCGGGGGGACGGACTCTACGAGCAGTACTTC
CDR3: CASNRGDGLYEQYF
D: TRBD2
J: TRBJ2-7
size: NA
V: TRBV19

DNA: TGTGCCAGTAACAGGGACAGTCCCTACGAGCAGTACTTC
CDR3: CASNRDSPYEQYF
D: TRBD1
J: TRBJ2-7
size: NA
V: TRBV6-6

DNA: TGTGCCAGTACCCTCCTGACAGGGATGAACACTGAAGCTTTCTTT
CDR3: CASTLLTGMNTEAFF
D: TRBD1
J: TRBJ1-1
size: NA
V: TRBV19

DNA: TGTGCCAGCATCCAGGCGGGGGGACTTAACTATGGCTACACCTTC
CDR3: CASIQAGGLNYGYTF
D: NA
J: TRBJ1-2
size: few
V: TRBV28